This T cell receptor beta chain is from a study of cytomegalovirus exposure and HLA in healthy donors. Study background: The Caucasian-associated ancestry cluster contained 65% to 85% of the approximately 400 genotyped donors.

Donors sampled were nominally healthy, though unrecorded immune exposures were likely. V lost 8 bases and J lost 0; bases outside the gene matches: 4. This CDR3 has 14 amino acids. Germline V gene sequence: CDR1 SNHLY, CDR2 FYNNEI. The PCR contained 60 Vbeta and 13 Jbeta primers. Profiled with immunoSEQ multiplex PCR; TCRdb holds only in-frame clones, not every one. The repertoire has 35,000 to 50,000 clones, about 85% of them found once; the top ten carry around 3%. Points on this clone: Its antigen is not identified. This sample includes further DNA sequences coding for the same CDR3.

Study-level results: Analyzed later, association rates of TCRs varied across HLA loci, with DRB1 most and HLA-C fewest. A later analysis showed HLA-associated TCR beta chains outstripping equally common others in clonal expansion.

The sequenced material came from PBMCs. The source is a man in his fifties or sixties in good health and CMV-seronegative. The gene calls are TRBV2 and TRBJ2-4; 7 bases line up with TRBD1. In DNA, the CDR3 is TGTGCCAGCGAGGGGGCAGTAGCCAAAAACATTCAGTACTTC. This sequence encodes CASEGAVAKNIQYF.